One TCR beta chain is described in this entry. No antigen is known for it. The protocol was immunoSEQ multiplex PCR, while the TCRdb copy is restricted to in-frame clones and leaves out a portion. The sample has over 50,000 clones; around 86% are singletons. This CDR3 is 17 amino acids long. The germline CDR1 and CDR2 sequences are MGHDK and SYGVNS. V was clipped by 1 base and J by 5 bases; unmatched bases: 9. This sample is part of a study of lymphopenia after photon versus proton radiotherapy. Study-wide results and limits: Post-nadir diversity loss with photons came from oligoclonal expansion, particularly CD8+ Temra cells. Under photons, naive T cells and diversity fell while effector/memory populations rose. Only patients who died were analyzed for survival; proton advantage is unproven. Post-nadir TCR diversity decline inversely tracked overall survival among those who died.

The specimen was peripheral blood, collected from a patient treated with photon-based radiotherapy. The chain is built from TRBV25-1 and TRBJ2-1, with 9 bases matching TRBD1. The receptor's source is a man aged 35-49 years with gastric cancer. This CDR3 is CASSESGGTGSNNEQFF. The CDR3 DNA sequence: TGTGCCAGCAGTGAATCAGGGGGGACAGGGAGTAACAATGAGCAGTTCTTC.